This T cell receptor beta chain emerged from a study of CD8+ T cells in alopecia areata. The CDR3 covers 12 residues. Germline V gene data show CDR1 as SEHNR and CDR2 as FQNEAQ (reference sequence). The germline V and J ends were trimmed by 3 bases and 8 bases, with 7 bases remaining between them. The authors extracted RNA and reverse transcribed it into cDNA as the sequencing template. Assay used: immunoSEQ multiplex PCR; TCRdb lists only in-frame clones, some missing. The sample contains roughly 250,000 clones, 67% of which appear only once. The receptor was derived from a human donor with alopecia areata. This sample comprised CD4+ T cells sorted from blood, obtained at week 0. The chain is built from TRBV7-9 and TRBJ1-4; no clear D gene. The CDR3 nucleotides are TGTGCCAGCAGCTTCCTGAGGGAAAAACTGTTTTTT. Amino acids: CASSFLREKLFF.